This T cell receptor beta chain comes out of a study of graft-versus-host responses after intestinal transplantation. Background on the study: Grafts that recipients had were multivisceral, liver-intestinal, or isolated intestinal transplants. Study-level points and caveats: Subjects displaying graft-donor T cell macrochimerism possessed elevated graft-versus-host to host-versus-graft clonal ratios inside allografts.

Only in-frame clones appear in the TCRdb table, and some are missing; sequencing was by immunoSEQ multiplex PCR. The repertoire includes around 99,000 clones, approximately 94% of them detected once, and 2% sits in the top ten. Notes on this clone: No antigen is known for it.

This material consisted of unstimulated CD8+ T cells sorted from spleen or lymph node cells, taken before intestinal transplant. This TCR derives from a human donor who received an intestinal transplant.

The CDR3, as DNA: TGTGCCAGCAGCTTAGGGCAGGGGAGCTATGGCTACACCTTC. As protein: CASSLGQGSYGYTF. The rearrangement links TRBV5-8 to TRBJ1-2, with a tentative D call TRBD1 (6 bases). In germline, CDR1 is SGHTS, CDR2 YDEGEE. V was pared by 2 bases and J by 4 bases, with 12 bases between. The CDR3 is made up of 14 amino acids. The full variable domain, completed using reference TRBV5-8 and TRBJ1-2, is EAGVTQSPTHLIKTRGQQATLRCSPISGHTSVYWYQQALGLGLQFLLWYDEGEERNRGNFPPRFSGRQFPNYSSELNVNALELEDSALYLCASSLGQGSYGYTFGSGTRLTVV.